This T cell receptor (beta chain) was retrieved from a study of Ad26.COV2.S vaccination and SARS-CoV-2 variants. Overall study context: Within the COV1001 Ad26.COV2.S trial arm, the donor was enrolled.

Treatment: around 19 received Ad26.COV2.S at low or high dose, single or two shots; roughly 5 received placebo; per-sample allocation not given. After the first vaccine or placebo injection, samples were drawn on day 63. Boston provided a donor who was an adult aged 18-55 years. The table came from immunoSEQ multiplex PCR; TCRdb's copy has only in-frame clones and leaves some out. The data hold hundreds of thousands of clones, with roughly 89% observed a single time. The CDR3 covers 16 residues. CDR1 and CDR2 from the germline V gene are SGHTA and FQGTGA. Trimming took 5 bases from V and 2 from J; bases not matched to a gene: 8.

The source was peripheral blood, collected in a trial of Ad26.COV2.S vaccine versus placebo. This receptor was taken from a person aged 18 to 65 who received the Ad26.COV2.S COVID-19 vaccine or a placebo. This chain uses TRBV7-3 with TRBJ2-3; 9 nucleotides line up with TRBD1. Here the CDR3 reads CASSPHGQGNTDTQYF. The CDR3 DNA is TGTGCCAGCAGCCCCCACGGACAGGGGAACACAGATACGCAGTATTTT.